The sequence of this T cell receptor (beta chain) was determined in a study of blood T cell repertoires in COVID-19. Between the trimmed V and J ends, which lost 2 bases and 7 bases, there was a span of 12 bases. The CDR3 consists of 13 residues. Germline CDR1 GTSNPN, CDR2 SVGIG (reference sequence). Libraries were prepared by immunoSEQ multiplex PCR; TCRdb keeps only in-frame clonotypes and omits some of them. The data show about 320,000 clones, around 90% seen once. The sample consisted of PBMCs or T cells enriched from blood (not recorded which). The chain couples TRBV30 to TRBJ1-5; the D gene is possibly TRBD1 (6 bases). The clonotype was recovered from a woman between 25 and 40 years old who had recovered from COVID-19. The CDR3 DNA reads TGTGCCTGGAGTAGGGGGAACCGCCAGCCCCAGCATTTT. Its translation: CAWSRGNRQPQHF.